The rows below give T cell receptor beta chains drawn from one sample of a study of T cell repertoires in cytomegalovirus infection. TCRdb redid the calling of the reads with MiXCR, one entry per CDR3 protein. There are tens of thousands of distinct CDR3 sequences in the sample; about a fifth occur only once, and 53% lies in the top ten. Their antigen targets remain unknown. The specimen comprised CD8+ T cells from cultured PBMCs, sampled from culture after CMV antigen stimulation. These receptors originate from a human donor in good health (CMV status not recorded). Some clones in this sample may be carry-over from other donors' samples. The CDR3 runs from the conserved cysteine through the conserved F or W. The D gene is left open where the match is weak. Only part of the rows carry a size: once, few, many, or a class if the clone is expanded.

CDR3: CASSERAGRVGGYTF; DNA: TGTGCCAGCAGCGAGAGGGCAGGGCGGGTGGGAGGCTACACCTTC; V: TRBV9; size: few; D: NA; J: TRBJ1-2
CDR3: CASSLGTSGTNEQFF; DNA: TGTGCCAGCAGCCTCGGGACTAGCGGGACCAATGAGCAGTTCTTC; V: TRBV7-9; size: many; D: TRBD2; J: TRBJ2-1
CDR3: CASSDLAGGGHNEQFF; DNA: TGTGCCAGCAGTGACCTAGCGGGGGGAGGACACAATGAGCAGTTCTTC; V: TRBV6-1; size: many; D: TRBD2; J: TRBJ2-1
CDR3: CASSLRSGGGNEQFF; DNA: TGTGCCAGCAGCTTACGTAGCGGGGGAGGCAATGAGCAGTTCTTC; V: TRBV7-9; size: many; D: TRBD2; J: TRBJ2-1
CDR3: CASSRGGFSYGYNF; DNA: TGTGCCAGCTCCCGCGGGGGATTTTCGTATGGCTACAACTTC; V: TRBV12-3/TRBV12-4; size: NA; D: NA; J: TRBJ1-2
CDR3: CASIMRNTRMCQPQHF; DNA: TGCGCCAGCATTATGCGGAATACCCGAATGTGTCAGCCCCAGCATTTT; V: TRBV10-1; size: once; D: NA; J: TRBJ1-5
CDR3: CASSPLQGWGTDTQYF; DNA: TGTGCCAGCAGTCCATTACAGGGTTGGGGGACAGATACGCAGTATTTT; V: TRBV28; size: many; D: NA; J: TRBJ2-3
CDR3: CASSRARLGNNEQFF; DNA: TGTGCCAGTAGTAGGGCGCGACTAGGGAACAATGAGCAGTTCTTC; V: TRBV19; size: NA; D: NA; J: TRBJ2-1
CDR3: CASSPQPSTDTQYF; DNA: TGTGCCAGCAGCCCCCAACCCAGCACAGATACGCAGTATTTT; V: TRBV7-2; size: many; D: NA; J: TRBJ2-3
CDR3: CATLTGMGEETQYF; DNA: TGTGCCACCTTGACAGGGATGGGGGAAGAGACCCAGTACTTC; V: TRBV28; size: many; D: TRBD1; J: TRBJ2-5
CDR3: CASSSGQGVNYGYTF; DNA: TGTGCCAGCAGTTCAGGACAGGGAGTTAACTATGGCTACACCTTC; V: TRBV27; size: NA; D: TRBD1; J: TRBJ1-2
CDR3: CASSPPSGTQYF; DNA: TGTGCCAGCAGTCCTCCCTCCGGTACGCAGTATTTT; V: TRBV27; size: few; D: NA; J: TRBJ2-3
CDR3: CASSSHLDSTNEKLFF; DNA: TGCGCCAGCAGCTCCCACCTGGACAGTACTAATGAAAAACTGTTTTTT; V: TRBV4-1; size: few; D: NA; J: TRBJ1-4
CDR3: CASSPRTGQDTQYF; DNA: TGTGCCAGCAGTCCCAGGACAGGGCAAGATACGCAGTATTTT; V: TRBV12-3/TRBV12-4; size: many; D: TRBD1; J: TRBJ2-3
CDR3: CASSPDGSSYNEQFF; DNA: TGTGCCAGCAGCCCCGACGGAAGCTCCTACAATGAGCAGTTCTTC; V: TRBV12-3/TRBV12-4; size: many; D: NA; J: TRBJ2-1
CDR3: CAWTEDRSYEQYF; DNA: TGTGCCTGGACCGAGGACAGATCCTACGAGCAGTACTTC; V: TRBV30; size: NA; D: NA; J: TRBJ2-7
CDR3: CASSVNEVSYNEQFF; DNA: TGTGCCAGCAGTGTTAACGAGGTCTCCTACAATGAGCAGTTCTTC; V: TRBV6-2/TRBV6-3; size: many; D: NA; J: TRBJ2-1
CDR3: CASSPLISSGANVLTF; DNA: TGTGCCAGCAGTCCCCTAATTAGCTCTGGGGCCAACGTCCTGACTTTC; V: TRBV12-3/TRBV12-4; size: many; D: NA; J: TRBJ2-6
CDR3: CASSLEGLAIYEQYF; DNA: TGTGCCAGCAGCTTAGAGGGGCTAGCGATCTACGAGCAGTACTTC; V: TRBV7-9; size: many; D: NA; J: TRBJ2-7
CDR3: CASSYSVSGANVLTF; DNA: TGTGCCAGCAGTTACTCGGTCTCTGGGGCCAACGTCCTGACTTTC; V: TRBV6-5; size: many; D: NA; J: TRBJ2-6
CDR3: CAGGPVSLKVYEQYF; DNA: TGTGCCGGGGGCCCAGTATCCCTCAAAGTTTACGAGCAGTACTTC; V: TRBV2; size: many; D: NA; J: TRBJ2-7
CDR3: CASSSPRLAGGDTQYF; DNA: TGTGCCAGCAGCTCCCCCCGACTAGCGGGGGGAGATACGCAGTATTTT; V: TRBV7-2; size: many; D: TRBD2; J: TRBJ2-3
CDR3: CASSSTGGWLQHF; DNA: TGTGCCAGCAGCTCCACAGGGGGCTGGCTACAGCATTTT; V: TRBV5-6; size: few; D: TRBD1; J: TRBJ1-5
CDR3: CASSLAANRMNTEAFF; DNA: TGTGCCAGCAGCTTAGCAGCGAATCGGATGAACACTGAAGCTTTCTTT; V: TRBV11-1; size: many; D: NA; J: TRBJ1-1
CDR3: CASSGSGQETQYF; DNA: TGTGCCAGCAGCGGTAGCGGACAAGAGACCCAGTACTTC; V: TRBV9; size: NA; D: NA; J: TRBJ2-5
CDR3: CASSNHGEQYF; DNA: TGTGCCAGCAGTAACCACGGTGAGCAGTACTTC; V: TRBV6-5; size: many; D: NA; J: TRBJ2-7
CDR3: CASSPTQGYTEAFF; DNA: TGTGCCAGCAGCCCGACACAGGGGTACACTGAAGCTTTCTTT; V: TRBV7-2; size: few; D: TRBD1; J: TRBJ1-1
CDR3: CASSPGTSGNNEQFF; DNA: TGTGCCAGCAGCCCCGGGACTAGCGGAAACAATGAGCAGTTCTTC; V: TRBV11-2; size: many; D: TRBD2; J: TRBJ2-1
CDR3: CASSRGKTGALLEQYF; DNA: TGTGCCAGCAGCCGAGGGAAGACAGGGGCCCTATTGGAGCAGTACTTC; V: TRBV6-6; size: NA; D: TRBD1; J: TRBJ2-7
CDR3: CASSYTGTDTQYF; DNA: TGTGCCAGCAGCTATACCGGCACAGATACGCAGTATTTT; V: TRBV7-6; size: NA; D: NA; J: TRBJ2-3
CDR3: CASSLDRGPNQPQHF; DNA: TGTGCCAGCAGTTTGGACAGGGGGCCAAATCAGCCCCAGCATTTT; V: TRBV27; size: few; D: TRBD1; J: TRBJ1-5